A single TCR beta chain is shown here with its context. This clone's antigen is unknown. Per-nucleotide qualities are absent, and no much larger clonotype sits a single base away. From cysteine to phenylalanine, the CDR3 is 16 amino acids long. The read is trimmed to its CDR3 DNA, 48 bases read in frame from base 1. CDR1 and CDR2 (SGHRS, YFSETQ) derive from the germline V gene. V is shortened by 5 bases, J by 5 bases, and the region joining them spans 22 bases. Using the deep immunoSEQ assay, TCR CDR3 regions were amplified from genomic DNA by multiplex PCR. Genomic DNA extracted from each cell subset was distributed evenly over all wells of several immunoSEQ 96-well plates, and each plate served as one replicate. For sorted subsets, approximately 190 ng genomic DNA, equal to tens of thousands of T cell genomes, was loaded into each replicate PCR. Purified libraries were measured with a Qubit 3.0 fluorometer, size-checked on a Bioanalyzer 2100, and measured again with the KAPA Library Quantification kit. Every immunoSEQ 96-well plate was sequenced on a dedicated single-read 150-cycle Illumina NextSeq 550 flow cell. The published analysis was carried out like this. Because the immunoSEQ output held only junctional sequences and lacked quality scores, the filtering could not match the filtering applied to full-length reads. To assign V/J genes and CDR3, sequences were annotated using PyIR, a Python wrapper for IgBLAST v1.9, with IMGT germline references. Reads with weak V/J assignments (E-value above 1e-6), missing CDR3, stop codons, out-of-frame junctions, or ambiguous translated residues were removed. V3J clonotypes were defined as sequences sharing an identical inferred V gene, J gene, and CDR3 amino acid sequence. The percentage overlap between two repertoires was calculated by dividing the number of shared unique clonotypes by the size of the smaller repertoire. Three approaches were used to assess repertoire richness: RTK rarefaction, the Chao1 estimator, and Recon v2.1 estimates of unobserved clonotypes. OLGA was used to compute generation probabilities for all TCRbeta clonotypes that the gDNA method yielded from a handful of donors. The table comes from immuneACCESS by way of TCRdb, which keeps in-frame sequences with V and J called. Part of the clones is missing from these tables; in studies checked, under half for an unresolved V gene and the rest for unknown reasons. The V and J calls and the clone size are those of that table, but D and trimming were determined from the DNA. The sample has over a million clones on record, around 75% of them singletons. Roughly 1.5% of the sample comes from the top ten.

These data are taken from a study of shared clonotypes between healthy human individuals (dated by TCRdb to the early 2020s). In terms of the full investigation: The cohort comprised two women and a few men aged 18 to 49 years. For each donor, CD4 naive and CD4 memory were each run on three plates, CD8 naive on two plates, and CD8 memory on one plate. Blood TCR repertoires of about 5 healthy adults were deeply sequenced to estimate repertoire size and the extent of clonotype sharing between individuals. Different laboratories and diverse techniques were used to prepare libraries and sequence TCR repertoires, to increase sequencing depth and limit assay-specific biases. Each donor's leukapheresis produced roughly between about 0.8 and 10 billion PBMCs.

The research as a whole found: Sampling was restricted to blood, and TCR repertoires in tissues likely differ from the TCR repertoires found in blood. Even with the large sequencing depth, rarefaction of the sorted-subset datasets indicated that sequencing was incomplete. About 4.5% of naive CD4, 3% to 4% of naive CD8, around 2.3% of memory CD4, and 0.4% of memory CD8 clonotypes were shared across several donors. Higher generation probabilities were observed for clonotypes shared by all four sorted-subset donors than for non-shared clonotypes. The genetic and exposure-history diversity represented was limited by the small number of donors. Larger estimated clonotype richness was generally found for naive subsets than for memory subsets. Pairwise subsampling led to the expectation that sequencing depth would affect the degree of clonotype sharing among donors.

Donors were healthy HIV-negative adults with no recently reported acute infections or vaccinations. Every donor was a Caucasian adult residing in Nashville, Tennessee, USA. CD4+ T cells were enriched by magnetic negative selection; naive cells were then positively selected on CD45RA, and the negative fraction formed the memory subset. After blood collection by leukapheresis, PBMCs were isolated using Ficoll-Histopaque density gradient centrifugation and then cryopreserved in the vapor phase of liquid nitrogen. Analytical flow cytometry was used to check the purity and quantity of each magnetically sorted T cell population. Genomic DNA was isolated from every sorted fraction and measured by UV absorbance on a Nanodrop 2000c.

Material: memory CD4+ T cells sorted from blood. What this sample's cell subset or site label stands for: CD45RA-negative fraction. The sequence derives from a man aged 18 to 29 in good health. The chain is made from TRBV5-1 and TRBJ1-1; a tentative D call is TRBD1 (6 bases match). The CDR3 protein is CASSPPLGGGGTEAFF. The DNA is TGCGCCAGCAGTCCTCCACTCGGGGGCGGTGGAACTGAAGCTTTCTTT.